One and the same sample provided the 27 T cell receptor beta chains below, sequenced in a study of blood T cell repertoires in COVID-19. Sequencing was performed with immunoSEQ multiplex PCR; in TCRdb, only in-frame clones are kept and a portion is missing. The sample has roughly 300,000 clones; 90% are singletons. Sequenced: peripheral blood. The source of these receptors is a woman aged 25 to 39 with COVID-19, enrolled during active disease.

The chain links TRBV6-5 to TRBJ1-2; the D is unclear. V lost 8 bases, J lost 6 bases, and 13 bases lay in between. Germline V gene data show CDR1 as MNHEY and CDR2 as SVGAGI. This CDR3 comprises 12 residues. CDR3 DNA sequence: TGTGCCAGCCGGTGGACTGCTGATGGCTACACCTTC. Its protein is CASRWTADGYTF.

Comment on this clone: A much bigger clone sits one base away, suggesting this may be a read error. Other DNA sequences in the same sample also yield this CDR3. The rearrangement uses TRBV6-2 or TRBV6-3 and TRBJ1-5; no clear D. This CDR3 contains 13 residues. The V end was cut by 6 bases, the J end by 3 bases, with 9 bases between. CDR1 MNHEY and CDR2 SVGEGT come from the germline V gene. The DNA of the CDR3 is TGTGCCAGCAGCACTATTACCAATCAGCCCCAGCATTTT. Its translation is CASSTITNQPQHF.

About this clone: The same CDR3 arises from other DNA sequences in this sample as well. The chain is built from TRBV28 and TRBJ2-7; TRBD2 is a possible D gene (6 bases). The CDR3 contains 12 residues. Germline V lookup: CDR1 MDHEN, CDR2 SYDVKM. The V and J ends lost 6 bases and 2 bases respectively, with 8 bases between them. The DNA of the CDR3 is TGTGCCAGCAGGGGGGGTACCTACGAGCAGTACTTC. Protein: CASRGGTYEQYF.

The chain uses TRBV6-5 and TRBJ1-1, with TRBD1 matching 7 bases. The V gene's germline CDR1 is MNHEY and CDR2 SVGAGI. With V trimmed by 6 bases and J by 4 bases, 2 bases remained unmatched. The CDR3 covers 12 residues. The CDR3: CASRNRGTEAFF. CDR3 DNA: TGTGCCAGCAGGAACAGGGGCACTGAAGCTTTCTTT.

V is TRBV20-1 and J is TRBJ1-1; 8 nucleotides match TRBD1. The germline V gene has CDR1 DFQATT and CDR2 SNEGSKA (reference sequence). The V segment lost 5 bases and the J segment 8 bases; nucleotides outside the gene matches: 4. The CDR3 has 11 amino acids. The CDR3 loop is CSARRTGEAFF. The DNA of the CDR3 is TGCAGTGCTCGCCGGACAGGGGAAGCTTTCTTT.

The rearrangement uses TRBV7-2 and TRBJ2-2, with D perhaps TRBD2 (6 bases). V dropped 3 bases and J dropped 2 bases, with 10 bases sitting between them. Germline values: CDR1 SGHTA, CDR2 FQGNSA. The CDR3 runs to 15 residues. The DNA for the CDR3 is TGTGCCAGCAGCTTCGGGGGTTCCAACACCGGGGAGCTGTTTTTT. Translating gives CASSFGGSNTGELFF.

The CDR3 sequence: CASSSRQNTEAFF. In nucleotides, the CDR3 is TGTGCCAGCTCAAGCAGACAGAACACTGAAGCTTTCTTT. The rearrangement joins TRBV18 to TRBJ1-1, with D hard to call. Germline V CDR1 and CDR2: KGHSH, LQKENI. The CDR3 has 13 amino acids. V lost 5 bases, J lost 1 base, and 8 bases lay in between.

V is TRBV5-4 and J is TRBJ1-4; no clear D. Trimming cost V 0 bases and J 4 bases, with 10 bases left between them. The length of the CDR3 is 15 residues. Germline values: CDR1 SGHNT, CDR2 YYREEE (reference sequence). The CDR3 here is CASSLVPGGNEKLFF. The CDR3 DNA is TGTGCCAGCAGCTTGGTTCCGGGTGGTAATGAAAAACTGTTTTTT.

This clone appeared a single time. The DNA of the CDR3 is TGTGCCAGCAGCTCAAGGGGGAACACTGAAGCTTTCTTT. Its protein product is CASSSRGNTEAFF. The rearrangement joins TRBV28 to TRBJ1-1; a weak D match, TRBD1 (5 bases). V lost 6 bases and J lost 1, with 9 bases in between. In germline, CDR1 is MDHEN, CDR2 SYDVKM. The CDR3 runs to 13 residues. Based on the CDR3 plus reference TRBV28 and TRBJ1-1, the full variable domain is DVKVTQSSRYLVKRTGEKVFLECVQDMDHENMFWYRQDPGLGLRLIYFSYDVKMKEKGDIPEGYSVSREKKERFSLILESASTNQTSMYLCASSSRGNTEAFFGQGTRLTVV.

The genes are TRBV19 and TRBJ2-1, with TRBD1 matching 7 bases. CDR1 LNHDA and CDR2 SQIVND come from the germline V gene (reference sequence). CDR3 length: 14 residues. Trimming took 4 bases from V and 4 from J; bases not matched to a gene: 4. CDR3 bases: TGTGCCAGTAGTACCGGGACAGCATACAATGAGCAGTTCTTC. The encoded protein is CASSTGTAYNEQFF.

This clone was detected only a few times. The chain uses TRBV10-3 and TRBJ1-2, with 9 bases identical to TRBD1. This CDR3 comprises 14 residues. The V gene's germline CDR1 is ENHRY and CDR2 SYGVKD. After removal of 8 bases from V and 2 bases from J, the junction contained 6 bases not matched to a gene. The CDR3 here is CAIGRDRVNYGYTF. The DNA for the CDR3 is TGTGCCATCGGCCGGGACAGGGTGAACTATGGCTACACCTTC.

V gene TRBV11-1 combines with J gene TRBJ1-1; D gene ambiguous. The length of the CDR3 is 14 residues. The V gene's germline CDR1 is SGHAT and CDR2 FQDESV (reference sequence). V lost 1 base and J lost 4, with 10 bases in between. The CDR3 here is CASSLDAVSTEAFF. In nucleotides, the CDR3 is TGTGCCAGCAGCTTAGATGCGGTGTCCACTGAAGCTTTCTTT.

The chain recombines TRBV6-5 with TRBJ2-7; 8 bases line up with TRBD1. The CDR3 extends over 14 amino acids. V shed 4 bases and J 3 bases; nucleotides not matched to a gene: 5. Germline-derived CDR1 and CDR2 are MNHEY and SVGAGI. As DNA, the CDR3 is TGTGCCAGCAGTTCGTGGACAGGGAACTACGAGCAGTACTTC. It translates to CASSSWTGNYEQYF.

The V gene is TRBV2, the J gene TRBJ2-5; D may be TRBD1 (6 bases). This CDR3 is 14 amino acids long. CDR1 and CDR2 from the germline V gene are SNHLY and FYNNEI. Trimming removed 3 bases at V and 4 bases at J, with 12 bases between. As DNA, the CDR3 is TGTGCCAGCAGTGATACAGGGAGTGCAGAGACCCAGTACTTC. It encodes CASSDTGSAETQYF.

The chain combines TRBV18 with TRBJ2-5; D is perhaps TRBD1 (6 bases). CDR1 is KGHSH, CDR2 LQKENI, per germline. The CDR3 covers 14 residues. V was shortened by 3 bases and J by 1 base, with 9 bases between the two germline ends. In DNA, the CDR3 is TGTGCCAGCTCACCGCGGACAGTCCAAGAGACCCAGTACTTC. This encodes CASSPRTVQETQYF.

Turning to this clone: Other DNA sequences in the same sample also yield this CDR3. CDR3 residues: CASSFGGSYEQYF. In DNA, the CDR3 is TGTGCCAGCAGTTTTGGCGGCTCCTACGAGCAGTACTTC. The chain employs TRBV28 and TRBJ2-7; D unclear. The V gene lost 3 bases and the J gene lost 0 bases, with 6 bases spanning the gap. Germline V CDR1 and CDR2: MDHEN, SYDVKM. This CDR3 contains 13 residues.

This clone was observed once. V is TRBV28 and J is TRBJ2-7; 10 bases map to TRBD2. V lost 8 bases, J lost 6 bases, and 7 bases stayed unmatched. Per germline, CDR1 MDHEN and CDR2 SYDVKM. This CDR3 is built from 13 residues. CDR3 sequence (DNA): TGTGCCAGCCGGAGCGGGAGGGCCCGCGAGCAGTACTTC. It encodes CASRSGRAREQYF.

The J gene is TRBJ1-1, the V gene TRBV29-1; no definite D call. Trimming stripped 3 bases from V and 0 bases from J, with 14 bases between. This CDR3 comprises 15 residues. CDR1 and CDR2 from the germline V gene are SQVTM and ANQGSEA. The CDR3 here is CSVDFGRHLNTEAFF. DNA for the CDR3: TGCAGCGTTGACTTCGGGAGGCATTTGAACACTGAAGCTTTCTTT.

CDR3 sequence reads: CASSRPGQLYEQYF. The CDR3 nucleotides read TGTGCCAGCAGCCGCCCGGGACAGCTCTACGAGCAGTACTTC. The rearrangement links TRBV7-9 to TRBJ2-7, with 7 bases fitting TRBD1. Germline V CDR1 and CDR2: SEHNR, FQNEAQ (reference sequence). The CDR3 extends over 14 amino acids. The trim removed 5 bases at V and 3 bases at J, leaving 7 bases unmatched.

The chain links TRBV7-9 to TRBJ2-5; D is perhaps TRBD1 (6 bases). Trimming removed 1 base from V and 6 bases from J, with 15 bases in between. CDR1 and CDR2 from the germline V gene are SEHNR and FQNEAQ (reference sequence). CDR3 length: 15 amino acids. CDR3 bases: TGTGCCAGCAGCTTAGAAGGGGGTGGAGCCCAGACCCAGTACTTC. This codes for CASSLEGGGAQTQYF. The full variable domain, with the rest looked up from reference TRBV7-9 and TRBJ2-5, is DTGVSQNPRHKITKRGQNVTFRCDPISEHNRLYWYRQTLGQGPEFLTYFQNEAQLEKSRLLSDRFSAERPKGSFSTLEIQRTEQGDSAMYLCASSLEGGGAQTQYFGPGTRLLVL.

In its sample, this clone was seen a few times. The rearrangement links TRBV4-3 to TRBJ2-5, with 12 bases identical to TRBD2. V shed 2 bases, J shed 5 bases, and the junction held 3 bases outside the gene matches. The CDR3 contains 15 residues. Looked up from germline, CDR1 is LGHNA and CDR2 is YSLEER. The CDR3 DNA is TGCGCCAGCAGCCAAAATCTAGCGGGAGGGGAGACCCAGTACTTC. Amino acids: CASSQNLAGGETQYF.

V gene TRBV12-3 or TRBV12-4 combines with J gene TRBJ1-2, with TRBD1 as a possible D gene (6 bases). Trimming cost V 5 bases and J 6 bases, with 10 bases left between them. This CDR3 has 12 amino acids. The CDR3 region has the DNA TGTGCCAGCAGTCTCAACAGGGATGGCTACACCTTC. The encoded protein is CASSLNRDGYTF.

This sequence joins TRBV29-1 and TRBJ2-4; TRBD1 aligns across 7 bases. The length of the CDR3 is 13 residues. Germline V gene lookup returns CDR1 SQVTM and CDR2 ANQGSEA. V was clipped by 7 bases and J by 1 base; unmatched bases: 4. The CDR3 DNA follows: TGCAGCGGCAGGGGGACCGCCAAAAACATTCAGTACTTC. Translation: CSGRGTAKNIQYF.

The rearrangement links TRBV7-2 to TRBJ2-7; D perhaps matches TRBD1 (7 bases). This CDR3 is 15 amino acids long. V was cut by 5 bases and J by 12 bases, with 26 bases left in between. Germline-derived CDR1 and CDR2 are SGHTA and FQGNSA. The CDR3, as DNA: TGTGCCAGCAGCCTAAACCGGGACAGCCCTTGGAGGGTGTACTTC. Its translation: CASSLNRDSPWRVYF.

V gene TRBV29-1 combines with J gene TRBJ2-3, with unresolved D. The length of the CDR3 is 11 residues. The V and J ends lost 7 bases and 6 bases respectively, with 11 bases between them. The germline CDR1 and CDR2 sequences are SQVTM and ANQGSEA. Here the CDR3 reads CSESFGDTQYF. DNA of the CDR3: TGCAGCGAAAGTTTCGGGGATACGCAGTATTTT.

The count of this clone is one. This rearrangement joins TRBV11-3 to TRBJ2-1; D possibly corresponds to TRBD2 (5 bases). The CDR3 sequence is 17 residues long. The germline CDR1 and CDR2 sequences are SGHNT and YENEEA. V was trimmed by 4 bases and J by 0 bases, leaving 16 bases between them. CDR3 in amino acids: CASSSRAGGSSYNEQFF. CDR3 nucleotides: TGTGCCAGCAGCTCAAGGGCGGGTGGGAGCTCCTACAATGAGCAGTTCTTC.

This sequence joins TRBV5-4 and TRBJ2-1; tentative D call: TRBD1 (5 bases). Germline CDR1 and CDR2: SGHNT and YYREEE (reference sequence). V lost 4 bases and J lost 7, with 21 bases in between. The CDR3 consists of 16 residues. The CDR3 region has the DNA TGTGCCAGCAGCGCAGGGTCCGCCAATCGGTTAAATGAGCAGTTCTTC. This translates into CASSAGSANRLNEQFF.